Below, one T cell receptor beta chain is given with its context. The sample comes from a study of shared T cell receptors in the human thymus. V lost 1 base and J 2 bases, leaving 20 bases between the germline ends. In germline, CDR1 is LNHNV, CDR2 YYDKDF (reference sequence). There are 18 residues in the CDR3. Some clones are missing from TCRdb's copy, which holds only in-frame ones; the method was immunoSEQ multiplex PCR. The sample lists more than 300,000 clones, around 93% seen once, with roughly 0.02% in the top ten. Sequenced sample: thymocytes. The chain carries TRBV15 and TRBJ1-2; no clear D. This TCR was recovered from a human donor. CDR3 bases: TGTGCCACCAGCAGAGGTGTTAGGGCCAGAATTTCGAACTATGGCTACACCTTC. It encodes CATSRGVRARISNYGYTF.